Included here is one T cell receptor beta chain sequence, with context. The antigen is unknown. This sample is drawn from a study of cytomegalovirus exposure and HLA in healthy donors. For the study at large: Some 77 million unique TCRs from HLA-typed donors were held in an early release of data.

Regarding the study as a whole: Based on reports, TCR beta sequences accurately predicted HLA-A and HLA-B alleles for most subjects.

After removal of 4 bases from V and 0 bases from J, the junction contained 5 bases not matched to a gene. The CDR3 extends over 16 amino acids. Germline CDR1 is LNHDA and CDR2 is SQIVND (reference sequence). The PCR ran on 60 Vbeta and 13 Jbeta primers. In the study's own analysis: Approximately 83 million unique TCR beta chains, 9 million to 12 million shared, were counted in a later analysis. TCRdb's copy holds only in-frame clones and misses some; the assay was immunoSEQ multiplex PCR. V and J calls and clone size are given by that table; D and trimming were obtained from the DNA. The sample includes about 120,000 clones, roughly 80% seen only once; the top ten take 1.2%.

What was sequenced was PBMCs. The clonotype was recovered from a female donor in good health and CMV-seronegative. This rearrangement joins TRBV19 to TRBJ1-4; 7 positions match TRBD1. CDR3 sequence (DNA): TGTGCCAGTAGTACCGGGACAGTTACAACTAATGAAAAACTGTTTTTT. It codes for CASSTGTVTTNEKLFF.